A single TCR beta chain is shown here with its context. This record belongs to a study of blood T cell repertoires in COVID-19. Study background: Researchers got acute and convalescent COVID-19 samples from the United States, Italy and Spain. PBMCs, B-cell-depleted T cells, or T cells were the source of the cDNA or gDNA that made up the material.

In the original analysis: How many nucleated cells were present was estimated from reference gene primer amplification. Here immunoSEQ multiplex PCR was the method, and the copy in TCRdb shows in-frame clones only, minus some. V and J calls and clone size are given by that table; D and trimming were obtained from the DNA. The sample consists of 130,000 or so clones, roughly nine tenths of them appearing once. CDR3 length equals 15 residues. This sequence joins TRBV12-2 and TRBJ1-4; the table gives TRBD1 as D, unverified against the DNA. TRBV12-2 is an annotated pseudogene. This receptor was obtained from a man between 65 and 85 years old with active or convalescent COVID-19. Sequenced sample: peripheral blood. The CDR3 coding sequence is TGTGCAAGTCGCTTGGGTGTACAGATCAATGAAAAACTGTTTTTT. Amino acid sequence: CASRLGVQINEKLFF.